These 14 T cell receptor beta chains came from one sample sequenced in a study of tumor-infiltrating lymphocytes in primary liver carcinoma. Researchers generated TCR beta cDNA from approximately 520 ng of total RNA, relying on a constant-region primer. A slightly modified ARM-PCR protocol with three nested multiplex PCR rounds produced these TCR beta libraries. Primers for the first two PCR rounds were TRBV1-TRBV30 forward primers and a C-beta reverse primer (about 9 cycles per round). In TCRdb, the multiplex PCR reads were re-called with MiXCR into one record per CDR3 protein. The sample includes 300,000 to 350,000 distinct CDR3 sequences, roughly two thirds seen only once; the top ten take roughly 6%. It was unsorted whole blood that yielded blood RNA, and germline DNA was also extracted. Material for sequencing was peripheral blood. The receptors stem from a man aged 40-49 years with primary liver carcinoma and hepatitis B virus infection.

The V gene is TRBV11-2, the J gene TRBJ2-1; 10 bases line up with TRBD2. Germline V gene sequence: CDR1 SGHAT, CDR2 FQNNGV. V lost 5 bases, J lost 5 bases, and 9 bases stayed unmatched. This CDR3 contains 16 residues. The CDR3 is CASSPILLAGNNEQFF. The CDR3 DNA reads TGTGCCAGCAGCCCAATTTTACTAGCGGGAAACAATGAGCAGTTCTTC.

This clonotype was seen only once. The gene calls are TRBV7-3 and TRBJ2-7; TRBD1 aligns across 10 bases. Looked up from germline, CDR1 is SGHTA and CDR2 is FQGTGA. Trimming cost V 5 bases and J 5 bases; bases outside gene matches: 3. There are 13 residues in the CDR3. The CDR3: CASSHGQGDEQYF. Written as DNA, the CDR3 is TGTGCCAGCAGCCATGGACAGGGGGACGAGCAGTACTTC.

As for this clonotype: This may be a read error: a much more frequent sequence differs by one nucleotide. This chain uses TRBV6-5 with TRBJ2-5, with D possibly TRBD2 on 5 matching bases. Trimming took 7 bases from V and 4 from J, leaving 10 bases between them. The germline V gene has CDR1 MNHEY and CDR2 SVGAGI. This CDR3 comprises 12 residues. This CDR3 is CASMNGVETQYF. CDR3 coding DNA: TGTGCCAGCATGAACGGGGTAGAGACCCAGTACTTC.

On this clonotype itself: Possible read error: a much larger clone is one base away. V gene TRBV5-1 combines with J gene TRBJ2-7; D is possibly TRBD2 (6 bases). The CDR3 consists of 15 residues. With 7 bases removed from V and 4 bases from J, the gap between germline ends came to 21 bases. From germline, CDR1 is SGHRS and CDR2 YFSETQ. The CDR3 DNA sequence: TGCGCCAGCGGCCCCGGGACTGGCTTAATGTACGAGCAGTACTTC. Encoded protein: CASGPGTGLMYEQYF.

This clonotype showed up just a few times. Compared with germline, one end of the junction differs, possibly owing to a read error. V gene TRBV30 combines with J gene TRBJ2-7; the D is unclear. This CDR3 is 15 amino acids long. The germline gives CDR1 GTSNPN, CDR2 SVGIG (reference sequence). The CDR3 protein is CAWSPPGSYLGEQYF. The CDR3 DNA sequence: TGTGCTTGGAGCCCCCCCGGATCCTACCTGGGCGAGCAGTACTTC. Supplemented by reference TRBV30 and TRBJ2-7, the full variable domain reads SQTIHQWPATLVQPVGSPLSLECTVEGTSNPNLYWYRQAAGRGLQLLFYSVGIGQISSEVPQNLSASRPQDRQFILSSKKLLLSDSGFYLCAWSPPGSYLGEQYFGPGTRLTVT.

This clonotype was picked up many times. The gene calls are TRBV4-2 and TRBJ2-7, with TRBD1 matching 7 bases. V lost 5 bases, J lost 3 bases, and 10 bases stayed unmatched. This CDR3 is 15 amino acids long. Germline CDR1 LGHNA, CDR2 YNFKEQ. The CDR3 DNA reads as TGTGCCAGCAGCGAGAGGGTGGGGGACAGCTACGAGCAGTACTTC. It is translated as CASSERVGDSYEQYF.

Details on this clonotype: The junction shows a germline mismatch at one end, possibly a read error. The chain joins TRBV11-2 to TRBJ2-1, with 9 nucleotides matching TRBD2. Germline V gives CDR1 SGHAT, CDR2 FQNNGV. CDR3 size: 15 residues. The CDR3 DNA reads as TGTGGCAGTAGCCCCAGCGGGAGGCCCTACAGTGAGCAGTTCTTC. It specifies CGSSPSGRPYSEQFF.

The chain joins TRBV6-1 to TRBJ2-7; D is perhaps TRBD1 or TRBD2 (5 bases each). V was pared by 6 bases and J by 0 bases, with 15 bases between. Per the germline V gene, CDR1 is MNHNS and CDR2 is SASEGT. The CDR3 runs 15 residues. CDR3 nucleotide sequence: TGTGCCAGCAGCCCCCGGGACCCCCTCTCCTACGAGCAGTACTTC. Translation gives CASSPRDPLSYEQYF.

The chain employs TRBV28 and TRBJ2-7; 8 nucleotides match TRBD2. Trimming at V came to 5 bases and at J to 5 bases, leaving 11 bases not matched to a gene. The germline gives CDR1 MDHEN, CDR2 SYDVKM. This CDR3 contains 15 residues. The CDR3 nucleotides are TGTGCCAGCAGTGAGCTCGCGGGAGGATCCCACGAGCAGTACTTC. Protein: CASSELAGGSHEQYF.

This clonotype was seen more than once but under ten times. This sequence may be a read error, since a much larger clone differs from it by one base. The V and J genes are TRBV12-3 or TRBV12-4 and TRBJ1-6; 10 nucleotides match TRBD1. The CDR3 is 17 residues long. The J segment lost 6 bases and the V segment lost 2 bases, leaving 7 bases of the junction unmatched. For the CDR3, the DNA is TGTGCCAGCAGTTTATGTCCCCGGGACAGGGGTAATTCACCCCTCCACTTT. It yields the protein CASSLCPRDRGNSPLHF.

This clonotype was seen once. The junction shows a germline mismatch at one end, possibly a read error. The rearrangement links TRBV19 to TRBJ2-3, with 9 bases matching TRBD1. This CDR3 region has 15 residues. Germline values: CDR1 LNHDA, CDR2 SQIVND (reference sequence). CDR3 nucleotide sequence: TGTGCCAGTAGTAAGGGACAGGGACGCACAGATACCCAGTATTTT. Protein sequence: CASSKGQGRTDTQYF.

V and J are TRBV7-9 and TRBJ1-1; D is unclear. Deletions cut 5 bases from V and 4 bases from J, with 8 bases between. The germline V gene encodes CDR1 SEHNR and CDR2 FQNEAQ (reference sequence). This CDR3 region has 12 residues. CDR3 nucleotide sequence: TGTGCCAGCAGCCTTTTTAGCACTGAAGCTTTCTTT. Amino acids: CASSLFSTEAFF.

In regard to this clonotype: A read error is possible here, since a much larger clone lies one base away. The conserved closing phenylalanine or tryptophan is absent in this CDR3, likely reflecting a read error. The rearrangement joins TRBV10-3 to TRBJ2-7, with TRBD2 identical over 11 bases. The CDR3 covers 15 residues. V gave up 3 bases and J gave up 7 bases; unmatched junction bases: 8. Germline CDR1 reads ENHRY; CDR2 reads SYGVKD. CDR3 nucleotide sequence: TGTGCCATCAGTGATTCGACTAGCGGGGTTCGGGAGCAGTACTTA. Its protein is CAISDSTSGVREQYL.

Concerning this clonotype: One end of the junction is discordant with germline, which a read error may explain. The chain couples TRBV11-3 to TRBJ2-2; D assignment may be TRBD1 or TRBD2 (5 bases each). CDR3 length: 16 residues. Germline V lookup: CDR1 SGHNT, CDR2 YENEEA. For the CDR3, the DNA is TGTGTCAGCAGCAAAGGGGCTAGTGAGAACACCGGGAAGCTGTTTTTT. Its translation is CVSSKGASENTGKLFF. Full variable domain (missing parts from reference TRBV11-3 and TRBJ2-2): EAGVVQSPRYKIIEKKQPVAFWCNPISGHNTLYWYLQNLGQGPELLIRYENEEAVDDSQLPKDRFSAERLKGVDSTLKIQPAELGDSAVYLCVSSKGASENTGKLFFGEGSRLTVL.